The sample holds one count of the clone carrying this TCR beta chain. These data are taken from a study of blood T cell repertoires in COVID-19. The overall study: Sites in the United States, Italy and Spain provided acute and convalescent COVID-19 samples.

Trimming took off 1 base at V and 5 bases at J, with 8 bases between the two ends. The CDR3 covers 14 residues. CDR1 and CDR2 from the germline V gene are KGHSH and LQKENI. In the original workflow: Amplification of reference gene primers provided the estimated nucleated cell counts. Sequencing was performed with immunoSEQ multiplex PCR; in TCRdb, only in-frame clones are kept and a portion is missing. The V and J calls and clone size come from that table; D and trimming were worked out from the DNA. The sample consists of tens of thousands of clones, around 86% of them appearing once. Sequenced input: peripheral blood. This TCR derives from a woman older than 75 with acute or convalescent COVID-19. The V call is TRBV18, the J call TRBJ1-4, with D tentatively TRBD1 (5 bases). Here the CDR3 DNA reads TGTGCCAGCTCACCACAGGGGCGGAATGAAAAACTGTTTTTT. It is translated as CASSPQGRNEKLFF. Using reference TRBV18 and TRBJ1-4 for the parts outside the CDR3, the full variable domain is NAGVMQNPRHLVRRRGQEARLRCSPMKGHSHVYWYRQLPEEGLKFMVYLQKENIIDESGMPKERFSAEFPKEGPSILRIQQVVRGDSAAYFCASSPQGRNEKLFFGSGTQLSVL.